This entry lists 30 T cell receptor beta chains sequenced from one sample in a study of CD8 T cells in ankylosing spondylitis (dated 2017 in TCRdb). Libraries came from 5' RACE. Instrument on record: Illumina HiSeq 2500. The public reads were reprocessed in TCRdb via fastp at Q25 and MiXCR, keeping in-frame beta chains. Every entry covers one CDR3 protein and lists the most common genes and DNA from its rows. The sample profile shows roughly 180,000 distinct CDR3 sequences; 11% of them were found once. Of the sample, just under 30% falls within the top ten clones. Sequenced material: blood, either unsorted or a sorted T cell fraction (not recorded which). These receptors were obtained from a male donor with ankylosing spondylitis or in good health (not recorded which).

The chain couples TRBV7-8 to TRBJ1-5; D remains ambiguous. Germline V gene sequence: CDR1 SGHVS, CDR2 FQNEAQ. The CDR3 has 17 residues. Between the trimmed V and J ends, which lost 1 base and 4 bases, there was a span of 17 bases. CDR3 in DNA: TGTGCCAGCAGCTTAGAAGTCCCTCCCAGACGGAATCAGCCCCAGCATTTT. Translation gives CASSLEVPPRRNQPQHF. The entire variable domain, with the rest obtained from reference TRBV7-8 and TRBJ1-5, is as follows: GAGVSQSPRYKVAKRGQDVALRCDPISGHVSLFWYQQALGQGPEFLTYFQNEAQLDKSGLPSDRFFAERPEGSVSTLKIQRTQQEDSAVYLCASSLEVPPRRNQPQHFGDGTRLSIL.

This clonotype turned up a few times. This CDR3 reads CASSYSTRGANYGYTF. The CDR3, as DNA: TGTGCCAGCAGTTACTCGACCAGGGGAGCTAACTATGGCTACACCTTC. This rearrangement joins TRBV6-5 to TRBJ1-2, with D possibly matching TRBD1 (6 bases). V shed 0 bases and J shed 0 bases, with 11 bases lying between them. The germline V gene encodes CDR1 MNHEY and CDR2 SVGAGI. This CDR3 is 16 amino acids long.

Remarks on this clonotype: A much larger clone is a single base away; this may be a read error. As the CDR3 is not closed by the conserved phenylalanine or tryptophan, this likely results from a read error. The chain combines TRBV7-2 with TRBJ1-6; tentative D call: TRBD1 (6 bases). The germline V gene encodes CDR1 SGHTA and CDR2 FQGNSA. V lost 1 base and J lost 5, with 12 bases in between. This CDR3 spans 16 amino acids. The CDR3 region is CASSLVPGQNNSPLHL. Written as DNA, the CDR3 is TGTGCCAGCAGCTTAGTCCCGGGACAAAATAATTCACCCCTCCACCTT.

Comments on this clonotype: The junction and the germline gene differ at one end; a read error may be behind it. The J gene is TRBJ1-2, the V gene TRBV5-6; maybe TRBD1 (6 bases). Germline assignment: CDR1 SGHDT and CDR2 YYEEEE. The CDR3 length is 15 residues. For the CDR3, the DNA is TGTGTCAGCAGCGTCGGAGCGGGGGCAGAATATGGCTACACCTTC. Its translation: CVSSVGAGAEYGYTF.

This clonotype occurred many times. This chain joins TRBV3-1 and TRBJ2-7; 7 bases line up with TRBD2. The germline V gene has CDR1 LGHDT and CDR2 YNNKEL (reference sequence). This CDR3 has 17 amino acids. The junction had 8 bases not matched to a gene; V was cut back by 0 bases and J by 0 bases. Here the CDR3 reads CASSQDSGGLGSYEQYF. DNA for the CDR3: TGTGCCAGCAGCCAAGATTCGGGGGGACTGGGCTCCTACGAGCAGTACTTC.

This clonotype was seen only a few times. This chain's CDR3 is CASSWTGGENTGELFF. The CDR3, as DNA: TGTGCCAGCAGTTGGACAGGGGGCGAAAACACCGGGGAGCTGTTTTTT. The rearrangement joins TRBV12-3 or TRBV12-4 to TRBJ2-2; TRBD1 agrees at 11 bases. The V segment lost 4 bases and the J segment 2 bases; nucleotides outside the gene matches: 3. The CDR3 extends over 16 amino acids.

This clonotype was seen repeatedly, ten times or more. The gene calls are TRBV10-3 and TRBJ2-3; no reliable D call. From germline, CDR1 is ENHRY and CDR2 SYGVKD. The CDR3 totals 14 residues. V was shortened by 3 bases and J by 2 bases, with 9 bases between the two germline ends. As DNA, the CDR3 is TGTGCCATCAGTGACGGCAGGCTCACAGATACGCAGTATTTT. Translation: CAISDGRLTDTQYF.

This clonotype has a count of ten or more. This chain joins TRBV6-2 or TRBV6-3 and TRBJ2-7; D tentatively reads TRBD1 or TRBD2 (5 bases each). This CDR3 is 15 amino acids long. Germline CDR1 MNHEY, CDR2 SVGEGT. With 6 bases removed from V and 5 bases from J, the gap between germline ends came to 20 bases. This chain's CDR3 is CASSPPATRDHEQYF. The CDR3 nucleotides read TGTGCCAGCAGCCCGCCTGCGACACGGGACCACGAGCAGTACTTC.

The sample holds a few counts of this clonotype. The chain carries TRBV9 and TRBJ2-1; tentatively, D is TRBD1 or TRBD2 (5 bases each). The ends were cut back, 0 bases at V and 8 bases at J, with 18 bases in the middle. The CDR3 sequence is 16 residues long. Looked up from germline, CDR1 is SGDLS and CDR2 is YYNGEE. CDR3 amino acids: CASSVGLRDPHYEQFF. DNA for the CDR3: TGTGCCAGCAGCGTAGGCCTCCGGGACCCACACTATGAGCAGTTCTTC.

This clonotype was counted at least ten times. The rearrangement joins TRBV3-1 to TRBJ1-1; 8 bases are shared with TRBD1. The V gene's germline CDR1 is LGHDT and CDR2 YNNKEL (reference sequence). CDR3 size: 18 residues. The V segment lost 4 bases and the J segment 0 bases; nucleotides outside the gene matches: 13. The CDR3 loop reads CASSRSPRTGTMNTEAFF. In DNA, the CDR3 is TGTGCCAGCAGCCGCAGCCCCCGGACAGGGACCATGAACACTGAAGCTTTCTTT.

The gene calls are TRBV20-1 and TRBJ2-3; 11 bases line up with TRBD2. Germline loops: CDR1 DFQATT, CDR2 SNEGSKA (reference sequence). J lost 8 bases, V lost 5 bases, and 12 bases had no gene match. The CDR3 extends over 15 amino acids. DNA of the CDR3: TGCAGTGCTGTCCCGGGACTAGCGGATCAGGGTACGCAGTATTTT. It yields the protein CSAVPGLADQGTQYF.

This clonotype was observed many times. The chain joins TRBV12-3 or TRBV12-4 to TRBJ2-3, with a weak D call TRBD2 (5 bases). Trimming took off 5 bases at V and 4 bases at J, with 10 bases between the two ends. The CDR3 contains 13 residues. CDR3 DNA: TGTGCCAGCAGTATCTTAGCGTCAGATACGCAGTATTTT. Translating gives CASSILASDTQYF.

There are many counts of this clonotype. The CDR3 DNA sequence: TGCAGCGTTGAAGTCGGACGCGAGCAGTACTTC. Its protein product is CSVEVGREQYF. V gene TRBV29-1 combines with J gene TRBJ2-7; the D is unclear. Trimming left V 1 base short and J 6 bases short, with 7 bases between. CDR1 is SQVTM, CDR2 ANQGSEA, per germline. CDR3 size: 11 residues.

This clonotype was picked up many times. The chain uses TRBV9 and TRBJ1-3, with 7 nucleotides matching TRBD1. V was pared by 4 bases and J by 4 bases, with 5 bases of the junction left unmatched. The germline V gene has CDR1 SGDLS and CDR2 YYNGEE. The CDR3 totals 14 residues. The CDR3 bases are TGTGCCAGCAGCACGGGGACAGCCGGAAACACCATATATTTT. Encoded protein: CASSTGTAGNTIYF.

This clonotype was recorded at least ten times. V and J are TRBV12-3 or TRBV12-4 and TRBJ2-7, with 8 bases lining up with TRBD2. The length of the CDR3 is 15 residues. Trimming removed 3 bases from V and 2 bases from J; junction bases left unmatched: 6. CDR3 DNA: TGTGCCAGCAGTTTGCTAGCGGGCCCTACCTACGAGCAGTACTTC. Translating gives CASSLLAGPTYEQYF.

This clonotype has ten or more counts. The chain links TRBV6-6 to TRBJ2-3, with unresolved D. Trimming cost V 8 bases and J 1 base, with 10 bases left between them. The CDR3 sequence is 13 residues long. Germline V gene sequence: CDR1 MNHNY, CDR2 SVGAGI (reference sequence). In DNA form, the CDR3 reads TGTGCCAGCGAGGACGGTGGCACAGATACGCAGTATTTT. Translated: CASEDGGTDTQYF.

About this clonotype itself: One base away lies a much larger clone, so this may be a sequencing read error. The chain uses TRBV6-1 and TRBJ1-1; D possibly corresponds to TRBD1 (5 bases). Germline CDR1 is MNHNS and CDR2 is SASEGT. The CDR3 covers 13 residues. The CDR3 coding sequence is TGTGTCAGCAAAGGCTTTGGGGCCGGCGAAGCTTTCTTT. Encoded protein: CVSKGFGAGEAFF.

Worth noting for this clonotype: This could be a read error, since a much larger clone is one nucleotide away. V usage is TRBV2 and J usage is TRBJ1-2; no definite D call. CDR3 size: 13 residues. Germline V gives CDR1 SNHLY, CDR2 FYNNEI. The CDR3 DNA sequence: TGTGCCAACAGTATCCGGACTGGAAATGGCTACACCTTC. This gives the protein CANSIRTGNGYTF.

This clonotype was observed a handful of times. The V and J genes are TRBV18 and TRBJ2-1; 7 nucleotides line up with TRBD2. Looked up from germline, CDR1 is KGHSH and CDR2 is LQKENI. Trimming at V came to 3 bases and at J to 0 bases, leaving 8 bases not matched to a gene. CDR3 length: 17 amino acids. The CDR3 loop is CASSPSPGRSSYNEQFF. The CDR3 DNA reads TGTGCCAGCTCACCGTCTCCCGGGAGGAGCTCCTACAATGAGCAGTTCTTC.

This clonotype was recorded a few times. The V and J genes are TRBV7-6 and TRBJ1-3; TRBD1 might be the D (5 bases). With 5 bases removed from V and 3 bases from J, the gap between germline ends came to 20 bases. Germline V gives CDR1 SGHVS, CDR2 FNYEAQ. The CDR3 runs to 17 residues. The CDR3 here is CASSRAMSRGVGNTIYF. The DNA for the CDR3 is TGTGCCAGCAGCCGCGCTATGTCGAGGGGAGTTGGAAACACCATATATTTT.

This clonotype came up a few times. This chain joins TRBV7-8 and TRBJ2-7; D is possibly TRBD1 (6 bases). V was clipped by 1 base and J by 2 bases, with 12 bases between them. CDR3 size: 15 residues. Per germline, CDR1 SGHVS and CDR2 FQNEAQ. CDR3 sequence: CASSLGLDRTYEQYF. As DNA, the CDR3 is TGTGCCAGCAGCTTAGGTCTGGACAGAACCTACGAGCAGTACTTC.

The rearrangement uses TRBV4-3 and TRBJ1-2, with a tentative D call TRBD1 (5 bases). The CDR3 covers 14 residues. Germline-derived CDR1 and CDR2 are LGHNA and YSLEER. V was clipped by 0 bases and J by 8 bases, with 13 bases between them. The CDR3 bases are TGCGCCAGCAGCCAAGATGCGGGGCTGGAGGGCTACACCTTC. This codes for CASSQDAGLEGYTF.

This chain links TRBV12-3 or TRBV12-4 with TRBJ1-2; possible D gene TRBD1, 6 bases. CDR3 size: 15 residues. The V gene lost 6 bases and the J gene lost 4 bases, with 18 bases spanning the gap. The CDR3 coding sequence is TGTGCCAGCAGCTTACCCCAGGCAGGGGTCTATGGCTACACCTTC. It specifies CASSLPQAGVYGYTF.

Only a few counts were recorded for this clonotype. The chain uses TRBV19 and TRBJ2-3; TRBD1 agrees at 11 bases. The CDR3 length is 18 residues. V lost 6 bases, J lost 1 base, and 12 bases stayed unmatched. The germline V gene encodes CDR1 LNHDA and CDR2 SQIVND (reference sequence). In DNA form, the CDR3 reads TGTGCCAGTAGGTCCAGTCCGGGACAGGGGGTCCGCACAGATACGCAGTATTTT. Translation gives CASRSSPGQGVRTDTQYF.

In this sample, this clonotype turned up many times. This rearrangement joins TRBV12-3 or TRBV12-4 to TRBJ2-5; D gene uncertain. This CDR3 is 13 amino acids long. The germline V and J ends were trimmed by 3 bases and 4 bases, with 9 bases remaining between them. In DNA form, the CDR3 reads TGTGCCAGCAGTTTGGCCCTAAGAGAGACCCAGTACTTC. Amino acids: CASSLALRETQYF.

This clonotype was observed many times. The CDR3 DNA sequence: TGTGCCAGCGCCGGTGCGGCTCGAGAGACCCAGTACTTC. Its protein is CASAGAARETQYF. This rearrangement joins TRBV12-3 or TRBV12-4 to TRBJ2-5; D unclear. There are 13 residues in the CDR3. V dropped 8 bases and J dropped 4 bases, with 14 bases sitting between them.

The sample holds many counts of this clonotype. The CDR3, as DNA: TGTGCCAGCAGTTTCCGGACCTACGAGCAGTACTTC. This encodes CASSFRTYEQYF. The chain links TRBV12-3 or TRBV12-4 to TRBJ2-7; D remains ambiguous. This CDR3 contains 12 residues. Trimming removed 3 bases from V and 2 bases from J, with 5 bases in between.

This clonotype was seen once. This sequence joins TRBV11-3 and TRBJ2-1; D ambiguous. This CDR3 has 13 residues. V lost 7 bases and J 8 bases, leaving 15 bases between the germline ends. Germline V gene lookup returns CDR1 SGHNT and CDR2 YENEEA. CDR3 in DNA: TGTGCCAGCAAAGACCGGCAGGTCGATGAGCAGTTCTTC. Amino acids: CASKDRQVDEQFF.

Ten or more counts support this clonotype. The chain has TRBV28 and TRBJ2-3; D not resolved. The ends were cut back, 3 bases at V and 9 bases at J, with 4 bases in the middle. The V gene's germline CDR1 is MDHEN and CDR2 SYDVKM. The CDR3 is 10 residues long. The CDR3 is CASSLTTQYF. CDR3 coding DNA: TGTGCCAGCAGTTTGACCACGCAGTATTTT.

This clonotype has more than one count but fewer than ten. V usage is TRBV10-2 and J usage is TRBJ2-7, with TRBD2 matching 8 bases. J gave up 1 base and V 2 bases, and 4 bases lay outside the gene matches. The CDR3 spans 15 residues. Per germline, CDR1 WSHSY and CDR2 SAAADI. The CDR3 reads CASSERRGASYEQYF. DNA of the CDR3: TGCGCCAGCAGTGAGAGGCGGGGGGCATCCTACGAGCAGTACTTC.